This entry concerns a single TCR beta chain. Antigen unknown. The sample is drawn from a study of CXCR3-negative and CXCR3-positive naive CD8 T cells. The study's findings and limits: Whereas memory cells differed, naive CXCR3-negative and CXCR3-positive cells shared similar TRBV-TRBJ usage.

The CDR3 consists of 13 residues. Germline V gives CDR1 SGDLS, CDR2 YYNGEE. Libraries of TRB cDNA were made by 5' RACE and carried UMIs. Each CDR3 protein gets one entry in TCRdb, which reprocessed the 5' RACE reads and gives no DNA. The sample table sets out roughly 86,000 distinct CDR3 sequences. The chain has TRBV9 and TRBJ2-7; TCRdb's D call, TRBD1, is unchecked because there is no DNA. The sequenced sample consisted of naive CXCR3- CD8+ T cells from blood. Subset: CD45RO-CCR7+CD27+CD95- naive CD8+ T cells lacking CXCR3 (TNR3-). This clonotype was obtained from a human donor in good health. Some clones in this sample may be carry-over from other donors' samples. This CDR3 reads CASSPRTGGEQYF. Using reference TRBV9 and TRBJ2-7 for the parts outside the CDR3, the full variable domain is DSGVTQTPKHLITATGQRVTLRCSPRSGDLSVYWYQQSLDQGLQFLIQYYNGEERAKGNILERFSAQQFPDLHSELNLSSLELGDSALYFCASSPRTGGEQYFGPGTRLTVT.